A selection of T cell receptor beta chains follows, all from one sample in a study of CD8 T cells in ankylosing spondylitis. TCRdb used MiXCR to reprocess the 5' RACE reads, holding one entry per CDR3 protein. The sample lists roughly 39,000 distinct CDR3 sequences; roughly 2.5% were seen once. The sequenced sample consisted of blood, either unsorted or a sorted T cell fraction (not recorded which). The receptors originated from a male donor with ankylosing spondylitis or in good health (not recorded which). Both conserved end residues are part of each CDR3. D genes are given only for firm matches. Size is stated for part of the rows, as once, few or many counts, or as a class when the clone is expanded.

V,size,J,D,CDR3,DNA
TRBV9,many,TRBJ1-1,.,CASSVGVGLSNTEAFF,TGTGCCAGCAGCGTGGGCGTAGGCCTTTCGAACACTGAAGCTTTCTTT
TRBV9,few,TRBJ2-3,TRBD2,CASSVRLARDTQYF,TGTGCCAGCAGCGTAAGACTAGCACGGGATACGCAGTATTTT
TRBV9,many,TRBJ2-1,.,CASSGRGSSTYNEQFF,TGTGCCAGCAGCGGACGGGGGTCCTCTACCTACAATGAGCAGTTCTTC
TRBV9,many,TRBJ2-7,.,CASSVGTGGEQYF,TGTGCCAGCAGCGTAGGCACCGGGGGCGAGCAGTACTTC
TRBV9,many,TRBJ2-2,TRBD2,CASSSYPGLAGGGELFF,TGTGCCAGCAGCTCATACCCGGGACTAGCAGGTGGCGGGGAGCTGTTTTTT
TRBV9,many,TRBJ2-7,.,CASSVASRDEQYF,TGTGCCAGCAGCGTAGCTTCCCGGGACGAGCAGTACTTC
TRBV9,many,TRBJ2-4,TRBD1,CASNIQGAGNIQYF,TGTGCCAGCAACATACAGGGGGCGGGAAACATTCAGTACTTC
TRBV9,many,TRBJ2-1,.,CASSVSSGNGGYNEQFF,TGTGCCAGCAGCGTATCCTCGGGAAATGGGGGCTACAATGAGCAGTTCTTC
TRBV9,many,TRBJ2-3,TRBD2,CASSQGGSGRGDTQYF,TGTGCCAGCAGTCAAGGGGGTAGCGGGAGAGGGGATACGCAGTATTTT
TRBV23-1,many,TRBJ2-3,TRBD2,CASSQLHRCDGRASDTQYF,TGCGCCAGCAGCCAACTCCATCGTTGTGACGGGAGGGCCTCGGATACGCAGTATTTT
TRBV9,many,TRBJ2-5,TRBD2,CASSVAAGVGETQYF,TGTGCCAGCAGCGTTGCAGCGGGAGTGGGAGAGACCCAGTACTTC
TRBV9,many,TRBJ2-7,.,CASSVEGGGVGLYEQYF,TGTGCCAGCAGCGTAGAGGGGGGTGGGGTGGGACTCTACGAGCAGTACTTC
TRBV9,many,TRBJ2-1,TRBD2,CASSARLAGTRDEQFF,TGTGCCAGCAGCGCCAGACTAGCGGGGACTAGGGATGAGCAGTTCTTC
TRBV9,many,TRBJ2-1,TRBD2,CASSAGTSAEQFF,TGTGCCAGCAGCGCCGGGACTAGCGCTGAGCAGTTCTTC
TRBV9,many,TRBJ2-3,TRBD2,CASSVGFGGRGADTQYF,TGTGCCAGCAGCGTAGGGTTCGGCGGGAGGGGCGCAGATACGCAGTATTTT
TRBV9,many,TRBJ2-5,.,CASSVAGGPQETQYF,TGTGCCAGCAGCGTAGCCGGCGGGCCTCAAGAGACCCAGTACTTC
TRBV9,many,TRBJ2-1,.,CASSPTVYNEQFF,TGTGCCAGCAGCCCGACAGTTTACAATGAGCAGTTCTTC
TRBV9,many,TRBJ2-3,TRBD1,CASSVDRWTADTQYF,TGTGCCAGCAGCGTGGACAGGTGGACGGCAGATACGCAGTATTTT
TRBV9,many,TRBJ2-1,.,CASSVGDNEQFF,TGTGCCAGCAGCGTAGGAGACAATGAGCAGTTCTTC
TRBV9,many,TRBJ2-2,.,CASSVGGSGRTGELFF,TGTGCCAGCAGCGTAGGTGGATCCGGTCGGACCGGGGAGCTGTTTTTT
TRBV9,many,TRBJ2-5,TRBD2,CASSVGGGRAETQYF,TGTGCCAGCAGCGTAGGGGGCGGGAGGGCTGAGACCCAGTACTTC
TRBV9,many,TRBJ1-1,.,CASSVEISSDKNTEAFF,TGTGCCAGCAGCGTAGAAATATCGTCCGACAAGAACACTGAAGCTTTCTTT
TRBV9,many,TRBJ2-1,.,CASSVAPDGLMTQFF,TGTGCCAGCAGCGTAGCCCCCGATGGGTTAATGACGCAGTTCTTC
TRBV9,many,TRBJ2-1,TRBD2,CASSLGLAGAVNEQFF,TGTGCCAGCAGCCTGGGACTAGCGGGAGCGGTGAATGAGCAGTTCTTC
TRBV9,medium-sized,TRBJ2-6,TRBD2,CASSVGVRTSGRTNVLTF,TGTGCCAGCAGCGTAGGGGTTAGGACTAGCGGGAGAACCAACGTCCTGACTTTC
TRBV21-1,.,TRBJ2-7,.,CASSLRGGEGLSSYEQYF,TGTGCCAGCAGCCTACGAGGGGGGGAGGGCCTTAGCTCCTACGAGCAGTACTTC
TRBV9,many,TRBJ2-7,.,CASSVFDGSYEQYF,TGTGCCAGCAGCGTCTTTGACGGCTCCTACGAGCAGTACTTC
TRBV9,.,TRBJ2-3,.,CASSATPTRADTQYF,TGTGCCAGCAGTGCGACACCGACCAGGGCAGATACGCAGTATTTT
TRBV9,many,TRBJ2-1,.,CASSVETELAQFF,TGTGCCAGCAGCGTAGAAACCGAACTAGCGCAGTTCTTC
TRBV9,many,TRBJ1-1,.,CASSVGVKNTEAFF,TGTGCCAGCAGCGTAGGCGTGAAGAACACTGAAGCTTTCTTT
TRBV9,many,TRBJ2-1,.,CASSVDGGREQFF,TGTGCCAGCAGCGTAGACGGGGGCCGCGAGCAGTTCTTC
TRBV9,many,TRBJ2-3,.,CASSIQTGTDTQYF,TGTGCCAGCAGCATACAAACAGGGACAGATACGCAGTATTTT
TRBV9,many,TRBJ1-6,.,CASSVGAEANSPLHF,TGTGCCAGCAGCGTTGGCGCAGAGGCGAATTCACCCCTCCACTTT
TRBV9,many,TRBJ2-3,TRBD2,CASSLGLAGITDTQYF,TGTGCCAGCAGCTTGGGACTAGCGGGAATCACAGATACGCAGTATTTT
TRBV9,many,TRBJ2-4,.,CASSVARRGNIQYF,TGTGCCAGCAGCGTAGCCAGGCGTGGAAACATTCAGTACTTC
TRBV9,many,TRBJ2-7,.,CASSRYVSYEQYF,TGTGCCAGCAGCCGTTATGTCTCCTACGAGCAGTACTTC